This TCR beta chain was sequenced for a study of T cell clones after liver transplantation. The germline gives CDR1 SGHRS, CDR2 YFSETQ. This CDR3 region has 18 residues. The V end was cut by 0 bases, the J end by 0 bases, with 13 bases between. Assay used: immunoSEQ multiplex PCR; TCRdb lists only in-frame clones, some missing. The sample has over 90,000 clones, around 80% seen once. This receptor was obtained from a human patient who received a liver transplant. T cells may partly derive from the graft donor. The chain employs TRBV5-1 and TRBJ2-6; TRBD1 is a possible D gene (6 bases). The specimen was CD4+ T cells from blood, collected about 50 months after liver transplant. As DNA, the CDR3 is TGCGCCAGCAGCTTGGACGGACAGTTATACTCTGGGGCCAACGTCCTGACTTTC. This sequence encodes CASSLDGQLYSGANVLTF.